The 3 T cell receptor beta chains below all came from one sample that was sequenced in a study of blood T cell repertoires in COVID-19. Profiled with immunoSEQ multiplex PCR; TCRdb holds only in-frame clones, not every one. The table records about 130,000 clones, roughly four fifths of them present only once. The source material was PBMCs or T cells enriched from blood (not recorded which). The receptors originated from a man aged 25-45 years who had recovered from COVID-19.

This chain uses TRBV10-1 with TRBJ2-5, with D perhaps TRBD2 (5 bases). The germline gives CDR1 WNHNN, CDR2 SYGVQD (reference sequence). CDR3 length: 13 residues. V was clipped by 4 bases and J by 2 bases, with 8 bases between them. CDR3 amino acids: CASSGGSQETQYF. Written as DNA, the CDR3 is TGCGCCAGCAGTGGAGGGTCACAAGAGACCCAGTACTTC.

The chain links TRBV9 to TRBJ2-2; D ambiguous. The CDR3 spans 13 residues. Between the trimmed V and J ends, which lost 0 bases and 4 bases, there was a span of 4 bases. The germline CDR1 and CDR2 sequences are SGDLS and YYNGEE. As DNA, the CDR3 is TGTGCCAGCAGCGTAGCAGGCACCGGGGAGCTGTTTTTT. Translation gives CASSVAGTGELFF.

The chain recombines TRBV5-4 with TRBJ1-2, with a possible D match to TRBD1 (6 bases). The CDR3 loop spans 14 amino acids. Germline V gene lookup returns CDR1 SGHNT and CDR2 YYREEE (reference sequence). Trimming took 5 bases from V and 7 from J, leaving 18 bases between them. The DNA for the CDR3 is TGTGCCAGCAGGTGGGGGCGGATTTTCGGTGGCTACACCTTC. Translation: CASRWGRIFGGYTF.